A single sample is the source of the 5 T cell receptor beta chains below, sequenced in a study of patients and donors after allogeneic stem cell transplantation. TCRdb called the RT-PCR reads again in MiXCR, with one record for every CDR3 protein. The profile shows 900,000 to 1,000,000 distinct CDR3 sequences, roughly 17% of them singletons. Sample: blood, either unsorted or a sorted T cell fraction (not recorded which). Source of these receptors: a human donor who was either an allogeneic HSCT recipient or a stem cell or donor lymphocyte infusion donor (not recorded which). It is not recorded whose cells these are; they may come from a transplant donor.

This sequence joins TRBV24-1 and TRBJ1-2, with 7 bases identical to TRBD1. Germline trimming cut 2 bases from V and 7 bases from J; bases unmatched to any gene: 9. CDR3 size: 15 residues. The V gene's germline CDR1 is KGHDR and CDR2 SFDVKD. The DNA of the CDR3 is TGTGCCACCAGTGATTCAGGGGGGGCGCGCGGTGGCTACACCTTC. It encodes CATSDSGGARGGYTF.

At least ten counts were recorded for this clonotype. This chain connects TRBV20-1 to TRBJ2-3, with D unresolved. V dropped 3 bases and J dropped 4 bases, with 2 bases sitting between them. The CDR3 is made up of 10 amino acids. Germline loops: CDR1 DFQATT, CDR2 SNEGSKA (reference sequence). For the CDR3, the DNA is TGCAGTGCTAGGGCAGATACGCAGTATTTT. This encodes CSARADTQYF.

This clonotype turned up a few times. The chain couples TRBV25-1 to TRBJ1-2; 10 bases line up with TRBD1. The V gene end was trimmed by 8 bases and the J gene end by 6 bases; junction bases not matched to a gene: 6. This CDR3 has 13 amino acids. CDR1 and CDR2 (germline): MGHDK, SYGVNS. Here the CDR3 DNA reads TGTGCCAGCTTCCGGGACAGGGGTGATGGCTACACCTTC. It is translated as CASFRDRGDGYTF.

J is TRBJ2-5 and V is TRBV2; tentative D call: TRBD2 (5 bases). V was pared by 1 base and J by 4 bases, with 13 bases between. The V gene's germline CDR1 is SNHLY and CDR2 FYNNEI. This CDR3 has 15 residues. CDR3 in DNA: TGTGCCAGCAGTGAAGGAAGAGGGCTCGGAGAGACCCAGTACTTC. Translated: CASSEGRGLGETQYF.

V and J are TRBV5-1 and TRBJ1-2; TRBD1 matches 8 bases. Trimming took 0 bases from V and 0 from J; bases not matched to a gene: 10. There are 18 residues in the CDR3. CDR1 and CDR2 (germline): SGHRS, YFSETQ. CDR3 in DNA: TGCGCCAGCAGCTTGGCCTGGGACAGGCCTCCCTCTAACTATGGCTACACCTTC. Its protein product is CASSLAWDRPPSNYGYTF.